What follows describes a single T cell receptor beta chain. The data are from a study of response to subunit inactivated influenza vaccine. TCRdb recomputed calls from the RT-PCR reads with MiXCR, one row per CDR3 protein. The sample records roughly 700,000 distinct CDR3 sequences, 15% to 18% being singletons. Per germline, CDR1 DFQATT and CDR2 SNEGSKA (reference sequence). V shed 4 bases and J 2 bases; nucleotides not matched to a gene: 6. The CDR3 has 15 amino acids. Sample: PBMCs from blood, taken about 11 days after vaccination. V gene TRBV20-1 combines with J gene TRBJ2-3; 10 positions agree with TRBD2. The sequence was obtained from a man in his fifties or sixties who received an inactivated influenza vaccine. Here the CDR3 DNA reads TGCAGTGCTACCTCCCTAGCGGGGGTCACAGATACGCAGTATTTT. The encoded protein is CSATSLAGVTDTQYF.